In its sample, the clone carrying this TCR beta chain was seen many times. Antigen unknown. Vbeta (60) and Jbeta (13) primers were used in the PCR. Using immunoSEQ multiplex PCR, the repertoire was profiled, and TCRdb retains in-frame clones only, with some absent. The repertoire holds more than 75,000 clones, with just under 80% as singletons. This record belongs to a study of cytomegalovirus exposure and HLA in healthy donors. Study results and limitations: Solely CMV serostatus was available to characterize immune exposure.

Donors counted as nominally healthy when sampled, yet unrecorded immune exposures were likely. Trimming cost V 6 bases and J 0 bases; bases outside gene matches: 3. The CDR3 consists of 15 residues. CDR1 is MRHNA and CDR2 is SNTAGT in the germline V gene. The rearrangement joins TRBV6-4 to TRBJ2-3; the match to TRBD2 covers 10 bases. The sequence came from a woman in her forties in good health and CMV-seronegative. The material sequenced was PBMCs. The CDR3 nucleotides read TGTGCCAGCAGCCTAGCGGGGGAGAGCACAGATACGCAGTATTTT. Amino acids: CASSLAGESTDTQYF.